These T cell receptor beta chains were read from a single sample in a study of shared clonotypes between healthy human individuals. Produced via immunoSEQ multiplex PCR; TCRdb's table is partial and in-frame only. The sample has 2.3 million or so clones; about 92% are singletons. Sequencing used naive CD4+ T cells from PBMCs. Receptor source: a man younger than 35 in good health. Some clones in this sample may be carry-over from other donors' samples. Both conserved end residues are part of each CDR3. D genes are given only for firm matches. Clone size is given for some rows only: seen once, a few or many times, or a class if the clone is expanded.

D gene	V gene	clone size	J gene	CDR3 protein	CDR3 DNA
NA	TRBV6-6	NA	TRBJ1-5	CASSYDRLPYQPQHF	TGTGCCAGCAGTTACGACCGTCTCCCATATCAGCCCCAGCATTTT
TRBD2	TRBV7-2	NA	TRBJ2-1	CASSLVKLAGGHNEQFF	TGTGCCAGCAGCTTAGTGAAGCTAGCGGGAGGGCACAATGAGCAGTTCTTC
NA	TRBV7-2	once	TRBJ2-2	CASSLTWGELFF	TGTGCCAGCAGCTTAACATGGGGGGAGCTGTTTTTT
NA	TRBV28	NA	TRBJ2-2	CASQDRGSNTGELFF	TGTGCCAGTCAGGATCGGGGGTCGAACACCGGGGAGCTGTTTTTT
NA	TRBV14	NA	TRBJ2-2	CASSQARAGKNTGELFF	TGTGCCAGCAGCCAAGCTCGAGCGGGTAAGAACACCGGGGAGCTGTTTTTT
TRBD2	TRBV28	NA	TRBJ2-2	CASSTGLYTGELFF	TGTGCCAGCAGTACGGGACTATACACCGGGGAGCTGTTTTTT
NA	TRBV7-8	NA	TRBJ2-2	CASSSYRESPGELFF	TGTGCCAGCAGCTCCTACAGGGAATCCCCCGGGGAGCTGTTTTTT
NA	TRBV25-1	few	TRBJ1-2	CASSEQGSDGYTF	TGTGCCAGCAGTGAACAGGGATCGGATGGCTACACCTTC
NA	TRBV5-1	NA	TRBJ2-7	CASSLSIRGNSYEQYF	TGCGCCAGCAGCTTATCCATTCGGGGCAACTCCTACGAGCAGTACTTC
TRBD2	TRBV28	once	TRBJ2-7	CASRLTSGTFSYEQYF	TGTGCCAGCAGGTTAACTAGCGGGACGTTCTCCTACGAGCAGTACTTC
TRBD2	TRBV6-5	NA	TRBJ2-7	CASSGAGTSGEQYF	TGTGCCAGCAGTGGGGCGGGGACTAGCGGCGAGCAGTACTTC
TRBD2	TRBV11-3	NA	TRBJ2-1	CASSPVAGSYNEQFF	TGTGCCAGCAGCCCAGTAGCGGGGTCCTACAATGAGCAGTTCTTC
NA	TRBV9	NA	TRBJ2-5	CASSVDPLAETQYF	TGTGCCAGCAGCGTAGACCCCCTAGCGGAGACCCAGTACTTC
NA	TRBV14	NA	TRBJ1-5	CASSQSLDQPQHF	TGTGCCAGCAGCCAGTCTTTGGACCAGCCCCAGCATTTT
NA	TRBV5-1	NA	TRBJ1-4	CASSLGPWGPGGEKLFF	TGCGCCAGCAGCTTGGGACCATGGGGACCCGGAGGGGAAAAACTGTTTTTT
TRBD2	TRBV7-6	NA	TRBJ2-3	CASSSLFRLAGEGRGTDTQYF	TGTGCCAGCAGCTCCCTATTCCGACTAGCGGGAGAAGGACGGGGCACAGATACGCAGTATTTT
NA	TRBV5-4	NA	TRBJ2-2	CASSPRTAGELFF	TGTGCCAGCAGCCCCCGGACAGCCGGGGAGCTGTTTTTT
TRBD2	TRBV5-1	NA	TRBJ2-7	CASSFVLAGHYEQYF	TGCGCCAGCAGCTTCGTACTAGCGGGGCACTACGAGCAGTACTTC
NA	TRBV5-1	NA	TRBJ2-3	CASSTGELHTDTQYF	TGCGCCAGCAGCACGGGAGAGCTACACACAGATACGCAGTATTTT
NA	TRBV9	NA	TRBJ2-1	CASSVSPVGAYNEQFF	TGTGCCAGCAGCGTAAGCCCAGTAGGAGCCTACAATGAGCAGTTCTTC
NA	TRBV11-2	once	TRBJ1-1	CASSLQGLNTEAFF	TGTGCCAGCAGCCTACAGGGACTGAACACTGAAGCTTTCTTT
TRBD1	TRBV6-6	NA	TRBJ2-7	CASSKSPGQGIHEQYF	TGTGCCAGCAGTAAAAGTCCGGGACAGGGGATTCACGAGCAGTACTTC
TRBD1	TRBV30	NA	TRBJ1-5	CAWSGLQGVQPQHF	TGTGCCTGGAGTGGACTCCAGGGGGTTCAGCCCCAGCATTTT
NA	TRBV19	NA	TRBJ1-5	CASSQGYSNQPQHF	TGTGCCAGTAGCCAAGGGTATAGCAATCAGCCCCAGCATTTT
TRBD1	TRBV5-1	NA	TRBJ2-7	CASRPTSGTVHYEQYF	TGCGCCAGCAGACCGACCTCCGGGACAGTACACTACGAGCAGTACTTC
NA	TRBV6-1	NA	TRBJ2-5	CASSEAWTQYF	TGTGCCAGCAGTGAAGCGTGGACCCAGTACTTC
TRBD2	TRBV2	NA	TRBJ2-3	CASLLPGLASDTQYF	TGTGCCAGCCTACTTCCGGGACTAGCGTCCGATACGCAGTATTTT
TRBD2	TRBV5-6	NA	TRBJ2-2	CASSQGTGGTGELFF	TGTGCCAGCAGCCAGGGAACGGGGGGCACCGGGGAGCTGTTTTTT
NA	TRBV28	NA	TRBJ1-2	CASAAWSQEGGYTF	TGTGCCAGCGCGGCGTGGTCTCAAGAGGGAGGCTACACCTTC
TRBD1	TRBV28	NA	TRBJ2-1	CATLWTGGPNEQFF	TGTGCCACCCTCTGGACAGGGGGCCCGAATGAGCAGTTCTTC
NA	TRBV2	NA	TRBJ2-3	CASSVRTDTQYF	TGTGCCAGCAGTGTACGGACAGATACGCAGTATTTT
NA	TRBV2	NA	TRBJ2-4	CATGFSGGNIQYF	TGTGCCACCGGTTTCAGCGGTGGGAACATTCAGTACTTC
TRBD1	TRBV6-5	NA	TRBJ1-4	CASTPTDRGEEKLFF	TGTGCCAGCACCCCAACCGACAGGGGGGAAGAAAAACTGTTTTTT
NA	TRBV30	NA	TRBJ2-1	CAWSVRSEYNEQFF	TGTGCCTGGAGTGTAAGGTCCGAGTACAATGAGCAGTTCTTC
NA	TRBV2	NA	TRBJ2-1	CASSERGLRGEQFF	TGTGCCAGCAGTGAACGGGGTTTAAGGGGTGAGCAGTTCTTC
NA	TRBV5-1	NA	TRBJ2-3	CASRGQAATDTQYF	TGCGCCAGCAGAGGCCAGGCTGCGACAGATACGCAGTATTTT
NA	TRBV10-2	NA	TRBJ2-4	CASSESLWGIQYF	TGCGCCAGCAGTGAATCACTTTGGGGCATTCAGTACTTC
TRBD1	TRBV28	NA	TRBJ1-1	CASLGTGRRQAFF	TGTGCCAGCCTTGGGACAGGGAGAAGGCAAGCTTTCTTT
NA	TRBV2	NA	TRBJ2-3	CASSYYPSAGQTDTQYF	TGTGCCAGCTCCTATTACCCTTCCGCGGGCCAAACAGATACGCAGTATTTT
NA	TRBV5-6	once	TRBJ1-2	CASSLSQTISHYGYTF	TGTGCCAGCAGCTTGAGCCAGACGATCTCCCACTATGGCTACACCTTC
NA	TRBV11-2	NA	TRBJ1-2	CASSSQDVFGYTF	TGTGCCAGCAGCTCGCAAGACGTTTTCGGCTACACCTTC
TRBD1	TRBV30	NA	TRBJ2-7	CACPRDREIDEQYF	TGTGCCTGCCCCCGGGACAGGGAGATCGACGAGCAGTACTTC
NA	TRBV10-3	NA	TRBJ2-2	CAISETTGPGELFF	TGTGCCATCAGTGAGACGACAGGCCCCGGGGAGCTGTTTTTT
NA	TRBV7-2	NA	TRBJ2-1	CASSPSPSSNEQFF	TGTGCCAGCAGCCCCTCCCCGAGTTCCAATGAGCAGTTCTTC
TRBD1	TRBV2	few	TRBJ1-5	CASTTGGGSQPQHF	TGTGCCAGCACCACAGGGGGCGGAAGTCAGCCCCAGCATTTT
NA	TRBV5-1	NA	TRBJ2-5	CASSLETETQYF	TGCGCCAGCAGCTTGGAGACCGAGACCCAGTACTTC
NA	TRBV7-2	once	TRBJ2-3	CASSLSRVGSDTQYF	TGTGCCAGCAGCTTGTCGCGGGTAGGGTCAGATACGCAGTATTTT
NA	TRBV28	NA	TRBJ1-5	CASSLSYSNQPQHF	TGTGCCAGCAGTTTATCTTACAGCAATCAGCCCCAGCATTTT
NA	TRBV28	NA	TRBJ1-1	CASSLPRGRGIAFF	TGTGCCAGCAGTTTACCCCGCGGGAGGGGAATAGCTTTCTTT
TRBD2	TRBV5-1	NA	TRBJ2-1	CASSLGTSGNEQFF	TGCGCCAGCAGCTTGGGGACTAGTGGCAATGAGCAGTTCTTC
NA	TRBV6-5	once	TRBJ2-1	CASSYGRYGGGEQFF	TGTGCCAGCAGTTACGGACGGTACGGTGGCGGTGAGCAGTTCTTC
NA	TRBV2	once	TRBJ2-7	CASSELGRGVQYF	TGTGCCAGCAGTGAATTAGGTAGGGGAGTGCAGTACTTC
TRBD1	TRBV6-6	once	TRBJ1-4	CASTMRAGGIEKLFF	TGTGCCAGCACGATGAGGGCAGGGGGAATCGAAAAACTGTTTTTT
NA	TRBV5-1	NA	TRBJ2-5	CASSPGAEETQYF	TGCGCCAGCAGCCCCGGAGCGGAAGAGACCCAGTACTTC